Below, 8 T cell receptor beta chains from the same sample are listed, as sequenced in a study of T cells after posttransplantation cyclophosphamide listed by TCRdb under 2016. Taken with the paper, the label for treatment or condition translates to: high-dose cyclophosphamide on days +3 and +4 as single-agent GVHD prophylaxis. Patients in the PTCy group got busulfan and fludarabine conditioning, a marrow graft from a related or unrelated donor, and cyclophosphamide on days +3 and +4. Library preparation was by the immunoSEQ multiplex PCR assay. The table was pulled from immuneACCESS by TCRdb, which kept in-frame rearrangements only. Such tables lose some clones; where checked, under half of the loss comes from unresolved V genes, and the rest has no known cause. This sample comprises approximately 11,000 clones, around nine tenths of them detected only once. The ten largest clones take up less than 4.5% of the sample.

Material: PBMCs, obtained after allogeneic stem cell transplant with posttransplant cyclophosphamide. The receptor source for this set is a female patient between 30 and 39 years old who received an allogeneic stem cell transplant from an unrelated donor, was CMV-positive, and had no GVHD. After a transplant, some T cells may have been passed on by the graft donor.

The chain couples TRBV27 to TRBJ1-6; D remains ambiguous. Trimming cost V 5 bases and J 7 bases, with 21 bases left between them. The germline CDR1 and CDR2 sequences are MNHEY and SMNVEV (reference sequence). The CDR3 runs to 17 residues. The CDR3 DNA follows: TGTGCCAGCAGTAAGATCCCTCCAGGTAGGGAGAATTCACCCCTCCACTTT. Residues: CASSKIPPGRENSPLHF.

The J gene is TRBJ2-1, the V gene TRBV28; 8 nucleotides align to TRBD2. CDR3 length: 15 amino acids. Germline loops: CDR1 MDHEN, CDR2 SYDVKM. J gave up 4 bases and V 7 bases, and 9 bases lay outside the gene matches. Here the CDR3 reads CASTRPGLEYNEQFF. The CDR3 region has the DNA TGTGCCAGCACCCGACCGGGACTAGAGTACAATGAGCAGTTCTTC.

This chain's CDR3 is CASGTGAYEQYF. The CDR3 coding sequence is TGTGCCTCTGGGACAGGGGCTTACGAGCAGTACTTC. The genes are TRBV30 and TRBJ2-7; 10 nucleotides line up with TRBD1. Germline assignment: CDR1 GTSNPN and CDR2 SVGIG (reference sequence). After removal of 7 bases from V and 4 bases from J, the junction contained 4 bases not matched to a gene. The CDR3 is 12 amino acids.

The gene calls are TRBV6-4 and TRBJ2-1; 11 nucleotides align to TRBD2. CDR1 is MRHNA and CDR2 is SNTAGT in the germline V gene. The CDR3 consists of 14 residues. The ends lost 5 bases at V and 10 bases at J; junction bases unmatched: 7. The CDR3 spells CASSLGTSGLEQFF. The CDR3, as DNA: TGTGCCAGCAGTTTGGGGACTAGCGGCCTCGAGCAGTTCTTC.

The genes are TRBV6-4 and TRBJ1-5, with D maybe TRBD1 (5 bases). Germline loops: CDR1 MRHNA, CDR2 SNTAGT. Trimming pared 3 bases from V and 9 bases from J, leaving 12 bases between. This CDR3 has 13 amino acids. The CDR3 region has the DNA TGTGCCAGCAGTGAGGACGGCAGGGCGCCCCAGCATTTT. Protein sequence: CASSEDGRAPQHF.

The chain joins TRBV6-1 to TRBJ1-4; D gene ambiguous. The ends were cut back, 1 base at V and 4 bases at J, with 7 bases in the middle. The CDR3 loop spans 14 amino acids. From germline, CDR1 is MNHNS and CDR2 SASEGT. CDR3 sequence reads: CASSEGGVNEKLFF. The CDR3 DNA is TGTGCCAGCAGTGAAGGGGGAGTTAATGAAAAACTGTTTTTT.

The chain carries TRBV7-6 and TRBJ1-3; 10 bases fit TRBD1. This CDR3 is 17 amino acids long. V shed 1 base, J shed 4 bases, and the junction held 7 bases outside the gene matches. Per the germline V gene, CDR1 is SGHVS and CDR2 is FNYEAQ. CDR3 DNA: TGTGCCAGCAGCTTAGTTGCGGGACAGGGGAGAGGAAACACCATATATTTT. It encodes CASSLVAGQGRGNTIYF.

This chain connects TRBV5-8 to TRBJ1-2; D ambiguous. Germline assignment: CDR1 SGHTS and CDR2 YDEGEE. The CDR3 spans 13 residues. Trimming shortened V by 0 bases and J by 7 bases, and 10 bases separated the two germline ends. The CDR3 bases are TGTGCCAGCAGCTTGGCCGCTGGGCTTGGCTACACCTTC. Protein sequence: CASSLAAGLGYTF.